This TCR beta chain was sequenced in a study of chemoradiotherapy in HPV16-positive cancers. The overall study: Functional T-cell assays on two HPV16-positive patients' cells defined candidate HPV-specific clones and common TCR motifs.

The CDR3 loop spans 13 amino acids. Germline V lookup: CDR1 SGHKS, CDR2 YYEKEE (reference sequence). With 4 bases removed from V and 0 bases from J, the gap between germline ends came to 4 bases. This clone was observed a single time. Here immunoSEQ multiplex PCR was the method, and the copy in TCRdb shows in-frame clones only, minus some. Of fewer than 1,000 clones listed, around three quarters are singletons. This clonotype originated in a human donor with HPV-associated anogenital cancer. V is TRBV5-5 and J is TRBJ2-2, with no clear D. The input for sequencing was tumor tissue, taken from a patient who underwent chemoradiotherapy. CDR3 in DNA: TGTGCCAGCAGCGCTCCGAACACCGGGGAGCTGTTTTTT. Translation: CASSAPNTGELFF.